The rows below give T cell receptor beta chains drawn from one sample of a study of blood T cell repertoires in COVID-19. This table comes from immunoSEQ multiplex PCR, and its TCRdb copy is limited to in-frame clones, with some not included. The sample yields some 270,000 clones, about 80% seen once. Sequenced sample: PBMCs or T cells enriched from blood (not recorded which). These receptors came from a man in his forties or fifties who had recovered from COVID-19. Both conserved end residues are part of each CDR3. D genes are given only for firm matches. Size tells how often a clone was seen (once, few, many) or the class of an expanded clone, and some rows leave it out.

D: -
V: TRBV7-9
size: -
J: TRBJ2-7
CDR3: CASRKEREQYF
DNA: TGTGCCAGCAGGAAGGAGCGCGAGCAGTACTTC

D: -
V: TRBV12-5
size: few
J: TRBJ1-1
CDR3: CASGAGNRAFF
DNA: TGTGCTAGTGGGGCAGGGAACCGAGCTTTCTTT

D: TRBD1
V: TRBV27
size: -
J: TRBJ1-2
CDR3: CASSFRDRAVVGYTF
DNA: TGTGCCAGCAGTTTCAGGGACAGGGCGGTGGTAGGCTACACCTTC

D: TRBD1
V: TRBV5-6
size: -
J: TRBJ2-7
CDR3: CASSLVGTGNYEQYF
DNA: TGTGCCAGCAGCTTGGTTGGGACAGGGAATTACGAGCAGTACTTC

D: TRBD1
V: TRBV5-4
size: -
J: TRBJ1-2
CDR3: CASSLAVGQGAFGYGYTF
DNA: TGTGCCAGCAGCTTGGCCGTCGGACAGGGGGCCTTTGGCTATGGCTACACCTTC

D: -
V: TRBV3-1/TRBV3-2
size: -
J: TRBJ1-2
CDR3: CASSQVEGGYGYTF
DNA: TGTGCCAGCAGCCAAGTTGAAGGAGGCTATGGCTACACCTTC

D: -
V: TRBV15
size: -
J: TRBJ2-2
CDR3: CATSKRLNTGELFF
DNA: TGTGCCACCAGCAAGCGGCTAAACACCGGGGAGCTGTTTTTT

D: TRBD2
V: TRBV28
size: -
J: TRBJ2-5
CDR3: CASGLTGGGLEETQYF
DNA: TGTGCCAGCGGGCTCACGGGGGGTGGGCTAGAAGAGACCCAGTACTTC

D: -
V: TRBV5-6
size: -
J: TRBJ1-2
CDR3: CASSAGAGAYDGYTF
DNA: TGTGCCAGCAGCGCTGGAGCGGGGGCTTATGATGGCTACACCTTC

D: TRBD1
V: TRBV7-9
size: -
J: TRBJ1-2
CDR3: CASSPPGQGAEGYTF
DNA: TGTGCCAGCAGCCCTCCTGGACAGGGGGCGGAGGGCTACACCTTC

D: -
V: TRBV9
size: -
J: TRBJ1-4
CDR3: CASSGNPGDQREKLFF
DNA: TGTGCCAGCAGCGGCAATCCAGGGGATCAGCGGGAAAAACTGTTTTTT

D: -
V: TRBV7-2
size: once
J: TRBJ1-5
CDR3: CASSLFRDNNQPQHF
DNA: TGTGCCAGCAGCTTATTCCGGGACAACAATCAGCCCCAGCATTTT

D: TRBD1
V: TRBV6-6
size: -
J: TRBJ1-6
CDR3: CASSLTGEVRYNSPLHF
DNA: TGTGCCAGCAGTCTCACAGGGGAAGTCCGGTATAATTCACCCCTCCACTTT

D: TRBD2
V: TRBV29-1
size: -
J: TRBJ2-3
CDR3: CSVLGLAATDTQYF
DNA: TGCAGCGTTTTGGGACTAGCGGCCACAGATACGCAGTATTTT

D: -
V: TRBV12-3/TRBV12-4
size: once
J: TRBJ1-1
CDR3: CASSDRGGAFF
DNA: TGTGCCAGCAGTGATCGGGGGGGAGCTTTCTTT

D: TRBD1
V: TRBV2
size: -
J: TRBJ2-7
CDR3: CASNGQGTPSYEQYF
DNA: TGTGCCAGCAACGGACAGGGCACCCCTTCCTACGAGCAGTACTTC

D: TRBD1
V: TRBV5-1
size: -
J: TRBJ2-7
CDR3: CASSLGDSSYEQYF
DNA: TGCGCCAGCAGCTTGGGGGACAGCTCCTACGAGCAGTACTTC

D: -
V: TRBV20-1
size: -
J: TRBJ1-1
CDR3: CSASALTALMNTEAFF
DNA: TGCAGTGCTAGTGCTTTGACAGCACTAATGAACACTGAAGCTTTCTTT

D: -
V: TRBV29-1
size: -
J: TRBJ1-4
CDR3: CSVARTNEKLFF
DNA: TGCAGCGTTGCTCGAACTAATGAAAAACTGTTTTTT

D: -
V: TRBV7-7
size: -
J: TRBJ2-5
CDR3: CASSPGPNRETQYF
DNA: TGTGCTAGCAGCCCCGGTCCCAACCGAGAGACCCAGTACTTC

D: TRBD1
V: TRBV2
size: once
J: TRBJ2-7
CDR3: CASRQGASYEQYF
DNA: TGTGCCAGCCGACAGGGGGCGAGCTACGAGCAGTACTTC

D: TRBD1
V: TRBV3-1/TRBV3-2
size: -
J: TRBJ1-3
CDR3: CASSQGRTGPWNTIYF
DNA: TGTGCCAGCAGCCAAGGTAGGACAGGTCCTTGGAACACCATATATTTT

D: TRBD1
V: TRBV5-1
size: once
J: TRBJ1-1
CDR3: CASSWTGDTEAFF
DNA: TGCGCCAGCAGCTGGACAGGGGACACTGAAGCTTTCTTT

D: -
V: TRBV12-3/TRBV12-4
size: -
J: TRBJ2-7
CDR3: CASSLAVEQYF
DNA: TGTGCCAGCAGTTTAGCCGTGGAGCAGTACTTC

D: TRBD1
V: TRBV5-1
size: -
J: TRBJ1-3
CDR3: CASSEGTGGNTIYF
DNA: TGCGCCAGCAGCGAGGGGACAGGTGGAAACACCATATATTTT

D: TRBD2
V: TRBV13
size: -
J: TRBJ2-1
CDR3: CASSQGTSGPNNEQFF
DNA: TGTGCCAGCAGCCAAGGGACTAGCGGGCCAAACAATGAGCAGTTCTTC

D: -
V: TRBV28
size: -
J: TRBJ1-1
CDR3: CASRKTGTNTEAFF
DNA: TGTGCCAGCAGGAAAACAGGGACGAACACTGAAGCTTTCTTT

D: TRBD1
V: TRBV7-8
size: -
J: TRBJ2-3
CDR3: CASSFGTDTDTQYF
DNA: TGTGCCAGCAGCTTCGGGACAGACACAGATACGCAGTATTTT

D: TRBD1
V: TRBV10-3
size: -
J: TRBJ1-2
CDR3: CATSRQGMGGDYGYTF
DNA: TGTGCCACGTCACGACAGGGAATGGGCGGGGACTATGGCTACACCTTC

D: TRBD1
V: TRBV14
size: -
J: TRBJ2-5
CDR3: CASSRTGSVETQYF
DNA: TGTGCCAGCAGTCGGACAGGTTCCGTCGAGACCCAGTACTTC

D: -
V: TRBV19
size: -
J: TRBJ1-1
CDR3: CASSTPDVSLTEAFF
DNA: TGTGCCAGTAGTACACCCGACGTTAGCTTAACTGAAGCTTTCTTT

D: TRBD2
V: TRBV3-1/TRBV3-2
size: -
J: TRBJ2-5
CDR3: CASSPWGGQETQYF
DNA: TGTGCCAGCAGCCCCTGGGGGGGCCAAGAGACCCAGTACTTC

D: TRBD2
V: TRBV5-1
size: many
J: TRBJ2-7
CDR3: CASSLDGGRGNGEQYF
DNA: TGCGCCAGCAGCTTGGACGGCGGGAGGGGAAACGGGGAGCAGTACTTC

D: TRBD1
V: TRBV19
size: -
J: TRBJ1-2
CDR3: CASYDRASSNYGYTF
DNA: TGTGCCAGTTATGACAGGGCTAGTTCTAACTATGGCTACACCTTC

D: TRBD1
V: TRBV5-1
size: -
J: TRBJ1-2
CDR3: CASSAVTGGGYGYTF
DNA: TGCGCCAGCAGCGCGGTGACAGGGGGCGGCTATGGCTACACCTTC

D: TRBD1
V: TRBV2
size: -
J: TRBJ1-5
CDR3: CASSDEQGAGNQPQHF
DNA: TGTGCCAGCAGTGATGAACAGGGGGCTGGCAATCAGCCCCAGCATTTT

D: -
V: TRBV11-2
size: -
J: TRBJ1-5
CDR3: CASSLGVGASNQPQHF
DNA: TGTGCCAGCAGCTTAGGGGTGGGCGCGAGCAATCAGCCCCAGCATTTT

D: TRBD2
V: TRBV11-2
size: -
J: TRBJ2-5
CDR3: CASSSGLAESETQYF
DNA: TGTGCCAGCAGCTCGGGACTAGCGGAATCAGAGACCCAGTACTTC

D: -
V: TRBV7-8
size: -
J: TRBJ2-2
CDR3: CASSLTGKTGGAGELFF
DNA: TGTGCCAGCAGCTTAACGGGGAAAACAGGGGGGGCCGGGGAGCTGTTTTTT

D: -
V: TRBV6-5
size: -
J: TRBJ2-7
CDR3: CASRLTGYEQYF
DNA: TGTGCCAGCAGGTTGACAGGCTACGAGCAGTACTTC

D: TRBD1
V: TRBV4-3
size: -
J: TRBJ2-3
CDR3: CASSGRTGVGTDTQYF
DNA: TGCGCCAGCAGCGGACGGACAGGGGTGGGCACAGATACGCAGTATTTT

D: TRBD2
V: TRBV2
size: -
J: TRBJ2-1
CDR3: CASSSGGMNEQFF
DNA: TGTGCCAGCTCTAGCGGGGGTATGAATGAGCAGTTCTTC

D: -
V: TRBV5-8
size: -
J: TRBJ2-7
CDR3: CASSLGTGSHEQYF
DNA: TGTGCCAGCAGCTTGGGTACCGGGTCGCACGAGCAGTACTTC

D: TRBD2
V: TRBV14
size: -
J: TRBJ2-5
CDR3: CASSPLTSRETQYF
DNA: TGTGCCAGCAGCCCCCTGACTAGCAGGGAGACCCAGTACTTC

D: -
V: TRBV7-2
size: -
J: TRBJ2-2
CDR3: CASSPAGSGELFF
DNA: TGTGCCAGCAGCCCTGCGGGGTCCGGGGAGCTGTTTTTT

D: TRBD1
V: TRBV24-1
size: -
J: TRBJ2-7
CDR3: CATSETGGSYEQYF
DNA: TGTGCCACCAGCGAAACAGGGGGCTCCTACGAGCAGTACTTC

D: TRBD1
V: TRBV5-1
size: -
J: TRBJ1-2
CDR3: CASSAGTGGNLYGYTF
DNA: TGCGCCAGCAGCGCCGGGACAGGGGGGAATCTTTATGGCTACACCTTC

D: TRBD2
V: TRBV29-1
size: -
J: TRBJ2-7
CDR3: CRRLRMASGGNYEQYF
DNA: TGCAGGAGACTTCGAATGGCTAGCGGGGGAAACTACGAGCAGTACTTC

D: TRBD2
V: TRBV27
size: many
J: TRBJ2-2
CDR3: CASTNGRGGWTGELFF
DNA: TGTGCCAGCACCAATGGTCGGGGGGGTTGGACCGGGGAGCTGTTTTTT

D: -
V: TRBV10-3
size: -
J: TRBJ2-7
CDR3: CAISELIRSYEQYF
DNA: TGTGCCATCAGTGAACTTATTAGATCCTACGAGCAGTACTTC

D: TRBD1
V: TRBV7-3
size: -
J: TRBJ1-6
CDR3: CASSLGQGSVSPLHF
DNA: TGTGCCAGCAGTCTAGGACAGGGGTCTGTCTCACCCCTCCACTTT